These T cell receptor beta chains were read from a single sample in a study of T cell repertoires in cytomegalovirus infection. TCRdb redid the calling of the reads with MiXCR, one entry per CDR3 protein. Seen here are roughly 720,000 distinct CDR3 sequences, less than 40% observed once, and the top ten hold 2.5% to 3.5%. Sequencing used PBMCs. Receptor source: a human donor in good health (CMV status not recorded). Some clones in this sample may be carry-over from other donors' samples. The conserved cysteine and the conserved F or W are not part of the CDR3 here. Fields, in order: CDR3 protein, D gene, V gene, J gene, clone size. D genes are given only for firm matches. Clone sizes are given selectively: once, few, many, or a class where the clone is expanded.

ASSLALRGLYDNEQF	-	TRBV7-2	TRBJ2-1	-
ATSDSRRFTSTDTQY	-	TRBV24-1	TRBJ2-3	-
ASSPQPRLTNTEAF	-	TRBV9	TRBJ1-1	-
ASSDPLLRGPDSTDTQY	-	TRBV6-1	TRBJ2-3	-
ASSSRIYGYT	-	TRBV12-3/TRBV12-4	TRBJ1-2	few
ASSGSTGAVEQY	TRBD1	TRBV6-5	TRBJ2-7	-
AWTSGSRTQY	-	TRBV30	TRBJ2-5	few
ASRLVSSTDTQY	-	TRBV5-1	TRBJ2-3	-
ASSLDGYPF	-	TRBV12-3/TRBV12-4	TRBJ1-1	-
ASSSLRRDRFNQPQH	TRBD1	TRBV6-2/TRBV6-3	TRBJ1-5	-
ASSPHDSFASGNTIY	-	TRBV19	TRBJ1-3	-
ASRPGQHEAF	TRBD1	TRBV12-3/TRBV12-4	TRBJ1-1	few
ASSAGTRGGREQY	TRBD2	TRBV7-2	TRBJ2-7	few
ASSLRDSPIWPQH	TRBD1	TRBV7-8	TRBJ1-5	-
ASSPRAFGKGNIQY	-	TRBV7-2	TRBJ2-4	many
ASQDRTYTEAF	-	TRBV19	TRBJ1-1	-
ASSGGQDTLYSNQPQH	TRBD1	TRBV7-8	TRBJ1-5	many
ASSLSLAATYEQY	TRBD2	TRBV28	TRBJ2-7	-
ASSYSISDSRPYEQY	-	TRBV6-5	TRBJ2-7	few
ASSGQGGQTEAF	-	TRBV6-1	TRBJ1-1	few
ASSPWGAGKTEAF	-	TRBV5-6	TRBJ1-1	few
ASSSRDRGRGYT	TRBD1	TRBV28	TRBJ1-2	few
ASSVAGARFETQY	-	TRBV9	TRBJ2-5	few
SVGTGVGNTIY	TRBD1	TRBV29-1	TRBJ1-3	-
ASSSLAGVNIQY	TRBD2	TRBV28	TRBJ2-4	-
ASILTGTANTGELF	-	TRBV7-2	TRBJ2-2	-
ASRREGTYEQY	TRBD2	TRBV5-1	TRBJ2-7	-
ASSSGPFSGGAGANVLT	TRBD2	TRBV6-2/TRBV6-3	TRBJ2-6	-
AITAGGQPRANYGYT	-	TRBV10-3	TRBJ1-2	-
ASGFGLAADTQY	TRBD2	TRBV12-5	TRBJ2-3	few
ASRERQEQGPKAF	-	TRBV6-6	TRBJ1-1	-
SARDGDSYEQY	-	TRBV20-1	TRBJ2-7	-
ASSFGTVGNTIY	TRBD1	TRBV7-2	TRBJ1-3	few
ASSDRAGGSNEQF	TRBD2	TRBV6-1	TRBJ2-1	-
ASSLGTPETQY	-	TRBV28	TRBJ2-5	few
ASSLAASDEQY	-	TRBV28	TRBJ2-7	-
ASSLETAGNTIY	-	TRBV5-4	TRBJ1-3	-
ASSSQLAADTQY	TRBD2	TRBV7-8	TRBJ2-3	few
ASSPPREETQY	-	TRBV7-6	TRBJ2-5	few
ASPGGRDTEAF	-	TRBV25-1	TRBJ1-1	few
ASSSPILLTGNEQY	-	TRBV28	TRBJ2-7	few
ASSRQGPTSGHTEAF	TRBD1	TRBV6-2/TRBV6-3	TRBJ1-1	-
ASSPDPGQGTGELF	TRBD1	TRBV4-3	TRBJ2-2	-
ASSFPVNTGELF	-	TRBV7-9	TRBJ2-2	-
ASSIQAVGYEQY	-	TRBV27	TRBJ2-7	-
ASSPLGRSWGTDTQY	-	TRBV7-2	TRBJ2-3	many
SARDPAGEKLF	-	TRBV20-1	TRBJ1-4	-
ASSLDVGTGGIHSNQPQH	TRBD1	TRBV28	TRBJ1-5	once
ASSSEVRSGNTIY	-	TRBV12-3/TRBV12-4	TRBJ1-3	few
ASSEGLSYNSPLH	-	TRBV25-1	TRBJ1-6	-
ASSWTSGEQF	TRBD2	TRBV12-3/TRBV12-4	TRBJ2-1	few
SARGVGGSYNEQF	-	TRBV20-1	TRBJ2-1	-
ASRASGRANEQF	TRBD2	TRBV19	TRBJ2-1	few
ASSYSSGGRARNEQF	TRBD2	TRBV6-2/TRBV6-3	TRBJ2-1	-
ASSPGQDEQY	TRBD1	TRBV7-6	TRBJ2-7	many